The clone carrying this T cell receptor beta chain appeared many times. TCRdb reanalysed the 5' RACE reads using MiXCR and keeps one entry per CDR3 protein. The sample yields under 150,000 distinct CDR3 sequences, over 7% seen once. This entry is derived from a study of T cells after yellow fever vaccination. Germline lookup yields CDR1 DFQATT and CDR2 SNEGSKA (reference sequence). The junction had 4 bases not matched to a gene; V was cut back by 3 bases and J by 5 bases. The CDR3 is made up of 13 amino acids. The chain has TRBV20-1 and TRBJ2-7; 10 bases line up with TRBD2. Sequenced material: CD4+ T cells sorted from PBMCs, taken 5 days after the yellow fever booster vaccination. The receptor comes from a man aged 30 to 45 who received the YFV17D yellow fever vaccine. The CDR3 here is CSASLAGAHEQYF. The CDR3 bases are TGCAGTGCTAGTCTAGCGGGAGCCCACGAGCAGTACTTC.